The next 22 T cell receptor beta chains were all read from a single sample in a study of cytomegalovirus exposure and HLA in healthy donors. TCRdb's table, derived via immunoSEQ multiplex PCR, lists solely in-frame clones and lacks some. The sample contains fewer than 120,000 clones, approximately 89% of which appear only once. The specimen sequenced was PBMCs. These receptors were taken from a woman in her late teens or twenties in good health and CMV-seronegative.

A few counts support this clone. CDR3 loop: CASSLGWTTQLTDTQYF. CDR3 nucleotide sequence: TGCGCCAGCAGCTTGGGTTGGACTACCCAACTCACAGATACGCAGTATTTT. This sequence joins TRBV5-1 and TRBJ2-3; tentatively, D is TRBD2 (6 bases). Germline CDR1 is SGHRS and CDR2 is YFSETQ. V was trimmed by 0 bases and J by 2 bases, leaving 16 bases between them. The length of the CDR3 is 17 residues.

This clone is judged medium-sized (0.01 to 0.1%). The chain has TRBV28 and TRBJ1-5; D is unresolved. Trimming took off 7 bases at V and 11 bases at J, with 18 bases between the two ends. Germline V CDR1 and CDR2: MDHEN, SYDVKM. The CDR3 sequence is 13 residues long. This CDR3 reads CASNLGPLGTQHF. DNA of the CDR3: TGTGCCAGCAACTTAGGACCTCTCGGGACCCAGCATTTT.

V usage is TRBV4-2 and J usage is TRBJ2-7; TRBD1 matches at 9 bases. The CDR3 consists of 17 residues. CDR1 LGHNA and CDR2 YNFKEQ come from the germline V gene. V shed 0 bases, J shed 2 bases, and the junction held 8 bases outside the gene matches. CDR3 bases: TGTGCCAGCAGCCAAGATATACCGGGACAGGGAGCCTACGAGCAGTACTTC. This translates into CASSQDIPGQGAYEQYF.

The rearrangement links TRBV30 to TRBJ2-7, with 13 positions matching TRBD2. Unmatched junction bases numbered 2, after V lost 5 bases and J lost 4 bases. This CDR3 is built from 13 residues. CDR1 GTSNPN and CDR2 SVGIG come from the germline V gene (reference sequence). The chain's CDR3 is CAWGLAGAYEQYF. CDR3 nucleotides: TGTGCCTGGGGACTAGCGGGAGCTTACGAGCAGTACTTC.

This chain links TRBV7-2 with TRBJ2-3, with TRBD2 identical over 11 bases. The CDR3 extends over 16 amino acids. The V segment lost 2 bases and the J segment 2 bases; nucleotides outside the gene matches: 3. Germline V gene lookup returns CDR1 SGHTA and CDR2 FQGNSA. The CDR3 DNA sequence: TGTGCCAGCAGCTTACCGACTAGCGGGGCCACAGATACGCAGTATTTT. Translated: CASSLPTSGATDTQYF. Together with reference TRBV7-2 and TRBJ2-3, the CDR3 gives the full variable domain: GAGVSQSPSNKVTEKGKDVELRCDPISGHTALYWYRQSLGQGLEFLIYFQGNSAPDKSGLPSDRFSAERTGGSVSTLTIQRTQQEDSAVYLCASSLPTSGATDTQYFGPGTRLTVL.

This chain links TRBV6-1 with TRBJ2-7, with D possibly TRBD2 on 6 matching bases. The CDR3 is made up of 14 amino acids. The germline V gene encodes CDR1 MNHNS and CDR2 SASEGT. The ends were cut back, 6 bases at V and 2 bases at J, with 14 bases in the middle. The CDR3 sequence: CASSFRERTYEQYF. Written as DNA, the CDR3 is TGTGCCAGCAGCTTCCGGGAGCGAACCTACGAGCAGTACTTC.

This clone has only one observation. The V gene is TRBV28, the J gene TRBJ1-1, with 7 bases fitting TRBD1. Trimming at V came to 5 bases and at J to 6 bases, leaving 9 bases not matched to a gene. Germline values: CDR1 MDHEN, CDR2 SYDVKM. CDR3 length equals 14 residues. The CDR3 loop is CASSPPTGRAEAFF. DNA of the CDR3: TGTGCCAGCAGTCCCCCGACAGGGCGGGCTGAAGCTTTCTTT.

The chain joins TRBV27 to TRBJ2-1; D remains unclear. V was clipped by 8 bases and J by 6 bases, with 11 bases between them. The CDR3 runs to 12 residues. CDR1 is MNHEY and CDR2 is SMNVEV in the germline V gene (reference sequence). The CDR3 sequence is CASGVYGNEQFF. The CDR3 region has the DNA TGTGCCAGCGGAGTTTACGGCAATGAGCAGTTCTTC.

V gene TRBV30 combines with J gene TRBJ2-7; the D call may be TRBD1 or TRBD2 (9 bases each). Deletions cut 3 bases from V and 4 bases from J, with 40 bases between. The CDR3 is 22 residues long. Looked up from germline, CDR1 is GTSNPN and CDR2 is SVGIG (reference sequence). The CDR3 spells CAWSGTGTGNNRLAEFYYEQYF. The CDR3 DNA reads TGTGCCTGGAGCGGAACCGGGACAGGGAATAATAGACTAGCGGAATTCTATTACGAGCAGTACTTC.

The J gene is TRBJ1-4, the V gene TRBV4-1; 10 nucleotides agree with TRBD1. V was clipped by 0 bases and J by 8 bases; unmatched bases: 3. CDR1 is MGHRA, CDR2 YSYEKL, per germline. This CDR3 comprises 15 residues. The chain's CDR3 is CASSQEGTGAEKLFF. The CDR3 coding sequence is TGCGCCAGCAGCCAAGAAGGGACAGGGGCCGAAAAACTGTTTTTT.

The gene calls are TRBV10-2 and TRBJ1-2; D not resolved. The germline V gene encodes CDR1 WSHSY and CDR2 SAAADI. V dropped 0 bases and J dropped 2 bases, with 7 bases sitting between them. The CDR3 runs to 14 residues. CDR3 residues: CASSESARNYGYTF. CDR3 bases: TGCGCCAGCAGTGAGTCGGCCAGGAACTATGGCTACACCTTC.

V gene TRBV10-3 combines with J gene TRBJ2-1; 9 bases map to TRBD2. V trimming: 10 bases; J trimming: 5 bases; junction bases outside the gene matches: 18. CDR1 ENHRY and CDR2 SYGVKD come from the germline V gene. The CDR3 has 17 residues. CDR3 amino acids: CATEDSSVAGVNNEQFF. CDR3 coding DNA: TGTGCCACGGAGGACAGCTCGGTAGCGGGAGTCAACAATGAGCAGTTCTTC.

The chain links TRBV7-6 to TRBJ2-1, with TRBD1 identical over 10 bases. The V segment lost 5 bases and the J segment 4 bases; nucleotides outside the gene matches: 5. Germline V gene data show CDR1 as SGHVS and CDR2 as FNYEAQ. The CDR3 covers 15 residues. This chain's CDR3 is CASSLDRGRYNEQFF. In DNA form, the CDR3 reads TGTGCCAGCAGCCTGGACAGGGGGAGGTACAATGAGCAGTTCTTC.

The J gene is TRBJ1-1, the V gene TRBV5-1; TRBD1 is a possible D gene (5 bases). CDR1 SGHRS and CDR2 YFSETQ come from the germline V gene. The V end lost 5 bases, the J end lost 11 bases, and 16 bases lay between the germline ends. This CDR3 is built from 12 residues. This chain's CDR3 is CASRLTTTEAFF. The CDR3 DNA reads TGCGCCAGCAGACTCACAACGACAGAGGCTTTCTTT.

The rearrangement joins TRBV6-1 to TRBJ1-1; TRBD1 is a possible D gene (6 bases). CDR3 length: 13 amino acids. Germline V lookup: CDR1 MNHNS, CDR2 SASEGT. V was trimmed by 4 bases and J by 2 bases, leaving 8 bases between them. CDR3 protein: CASSGTANTEAFF. The CDR3 region has the DNA TGTGCCAGCAGTGGGACAGCCAACACTGAAGCTTTCTTT.

The V and J genes are TRBV27 and TRBJ2-2, with a weak D call TRBD2 (6 bases). CDR3 length: 14 amino acids. Germline V CDR1 and CDR2: MNHEY, SMNVEV (reference sequence). V lost 3 bases to trimming and J lost 4 bases, with 9 bases between them. The CDR3 is CASSFGGTTGELFF. CDR3 coding DNA: TGTGCCAGCAGTTTCGGAGGGACCACCGGGGAGCTGTTTTTT.

The chain links TRBV29-1 to TRBJ1-1; D uncertain. Trimming cost V 4 bases and J 1 base, with 7 bases left between them. The CDR3 consists of 12 residues. CDR1 is SQVTM and CDR2 is ANQGSEA in the germline V gene. DNA of the CDR3: TGCAGCGTTGGCGTCGGGAACACTGAAGCTTTCTTT. Translated, it gives CSVGVGNTEAFF.

This clone appeared a few times. The chain combines TRBV6-1 with TRBJ1-2, with 7 bases matching TRBD1. With V trimmed by 1 base and J by 7 bases, 15 bases remained unmatched. CDR1 MNHNS and CDR2 SASEGT come from the germline V gene. The CDR3 is 17 residues long. This CDR3 is CASSEVEETGYGRGYTF. CDR3 DNA sequence: TGTGCCAGCAGTGAAGTGGAGGAGACAGGGTACGGTCGTGGCTACACCTTC.

Only one count was recorded for this clone. The chain links TRBV9 to TRBJ2-7, with TRBD2 matching over 10 bases. The V gene end was trimmed by 0 bases and the J gene end by 1 base; junction bases not matched to a gene: 4. Looked up from germline, CDR1 is SGDLS and CDR2 is YYNGEE. The CDR3 loop spans 16 amino acids. CDR3 in DNA: TGTGCCAGCAGCGTAGGGCTAGCGGGAGCGTCCTACGAGCAGTACTTC. Translating it yields CASSVGLAGASYEQYF.

The chain combines TRBV4-3 with TRBJ2-5, with D possibly being TRBD2 (6 bases). V was shortened by 4 bases and J by 2 bases, with 8 bases between the two germline ends. Germline V CDR1 and CDR2: LGHNA, YSLEER. This CDR3 has 13 amino acids. DNA for the CDR3: TGCGCCAGCAGCCGGCGGGAACAAGAGACCCAGTACTTC. Its translation is CASSRREQETQYF.

V usage is TRBV9 and J usage is TRBJ1-1; tentative D call: TRBD1 (5 bases). The CDR3 extends over 14 amino acids. CDR1 SGDLS and CDR2 YYNGEE come from the germline V gene. V was clipped by 3 bases and J by 3 bases, with 12 bases between them. CDR3 coding DNA: TGTGCCAGCAGCGCCGGGGGGGATTACACTGAAGCTTTCTTT. It codes for CASSAGGDYTEAFF.

The V call is TRBV2, the J call TRBJ2-1; tentatively, D is TRBD1 (6 bases). The CDR3 is 14 amino acids. V was cut by 11 bases and J by 3 bases, with 17 bases left in between. Germline CDR1 and CDR2: SNHLY and FYNNEI. The CDR3 DNA reads TGTGCCTCTAAGTCCGGGACATTCTACAATGAGCAGTTCTTC. It translates to CASKSGTFYNEQFF.